The clone carrying this T cell receptor beta chain was seen only a few times. The sample comes from a study of T cell responses to AZD1222 COVID-19 vaccine. Libraries were prepared by immunoSEQ multiplex PCR; TCRdb keeps only in-frame clonotypes and omits some of them. This table has about 120,000 clones, roughly 90% appearing once. The CDR3 spans 17 residues. The V and J ends lost 5 bases and 1 base, in that order; junction bases with no gene match: 13. Germline lookup yields CDR1 SGHTA and CDR2 FQGNSA. The sample in question was peripheral blood, obtained on day 0 of AZD1222 vaccination. The chain employs TRBV7-2 and TRBJ1-1, with TRBD1 matching over 7 bases. This receptor was obtained from an adult in good health. The CDR3 sequence is CASSPGGWTGRNTEAFF. CDR3 in DNA: TGTGCCAGCAGCCCGGGGGGGTGGACAGGACGGAACACTGAAGCTTTCTTT.